This T cell receptor (beta chain) was obtained from a study of technical replicates of blood from several donors. Sequenced by immunoSEQ multiplex PCR; TCRdb stores in-frame clones only, minus some. The sample holds fewer than 90,000 clones; 92% are singletons and the top ten take under 0.55%. The CDR3 runs 13 residues. Germline lookup yields CDR1 SGHTA and CDR2 FQGTGA. The V gene end was trimmed by 4 bases and the J gene end by 2 bases; junction bases not matched to a gene: 1. The TCR comes from a human donor in good health. The source material was T cells isolated from PBMCs. This sequence joins TRBV7-3 and TRBJ1-1, with 7 positions matching TRBD1. Here the CDR3 reads CASSWDRNTEAFF. CDR3 in DNA: TGTGCCAGCAGCTGGGACAGAAACACTGAAGCTTTCTTT.